This is a list of T cell receptor beta chains from one sample in a study of naive and memory T cell subsets. From the UMI-ligation and nested PCR reads, TCRdb called clonotypes with MiXCR, one entry per CDR3 protein. The repertoire includes tens of thousands of distinct CDR3 sequences, roughly 14% of them detected once, and 0.75% to 1% sits in the top ten. The sequencing sample was made of central memory CD4+ T cells from blood. The source is a human donor in good health. CDR3s include the opening cysteine and the closing phenylalanine or tryptophan. Expanded clones are given a class, and other clones once, few, many or no size at all.

cdr3_aa cdr3_length j_call v_call clone_size
CASSLVGTGYEQYF 14 TRBJ2-7 TRBV5-1 many
CASRFLGGIYEQYF 14 TRBJ2-7 TRBV5-1 NA
CASSRDFRKLNTEAFF 16 TRBJ1-1 TRBV3-1 NA
CAISNRGIAGELFF 14 TRBJ2-2 TRBV10-3 NA
CASSLSDREAFF 12 TRBJ1-1 TRBV12-3/TRBV12-4 few
CASRTGLAGTNTGELFF 17 TRBJ2-2 TRBV7-6 many
CASSPTIGGETQYF 14 TRBJ2-5 TRBV7-2 many
CASSQGGGSNGVF 13 TRBJ2-7 TRBV3-1 few
CATADDTRGADEQYF 15 TRBJ2-7 TRBV10-3 few
CSARGPWATEAFF 13 TRBJ1-1 TRBV20-1 NA
CASSRGTPGLVAGELFF 17 TRBJ2-2 TRBV6-5 few
CASSSADRETQYF 13 TRBJ2-5 TRBV5-1 medium-sized
CASSVDRGHHEQYF 14 TRBJ2-7 TRBV7-2 NA
CASSPTQGRNTEAFF 15 TRBJ1-1 TRBV18 NA
CASNGVEQYF 10 TRBJ2-7 TRBV2 few
CASSLRGGNRGAEQFF 16 TRBJ2-1 TRBV3-1 NA
CASSPGMSFSEQYF 14 TRBJ2-7 TRBV7-9 NA
CASSRYGGEWRNEQFF 16 TRBJ2-1 TRBV19 many
CASTPQSGYYGYTF 14 TRBJ1-2 TRBV5-5 NA
CASSPGTVTYEQYF 14 TRBJ2-7 TRBV4-2 many
CASSMGTGRGGWAYNEQFF 19 TRBJ2-1 TRBV19 NA
CASSLTREGYNEQFF 15 TRBJ2-1 TRBV7-2 few
CAWNRGLAGPDTQYF 15 TRBJ2-3 TRBV30 few
CASRGTGKSNYGYTF 15 TRBJ1-2 TRBV28 NA
CASSVAGRATDTQYF 15 TRBJ2-3 TRBV9 many
CSARDPSRPIGYTF 14 TRBJ1-2 TRBV20-1 NA
CASSFNPGYTGELFF 15 TRBJ2-2 TRBV7-8 many
CASIPSPQKETQYF 14 TRBJ2-5 TRBV28 NA
CASSLRRQETQYF 13 TRBJ2-5 TRBV7-2 many
CASSLGGNGNQPQHF 15 TRBJ1-5 TRBV5-1 NA
CASSLDSYNEQFF 13 TRBJ2-1 TRBV6-2/TRBV6-3 NA
CASTGGTGGQSYNEQFF 17 TRBJ2-1 TRBV11-2 many
CASSPGGNAYEQYF 14 TRBJ2-7 TRBV5-5 many
CASSPRDGVLNSPLHF 16 TRBJ1-6 TRBV18 few
CASSLGGTSGIDNEQFF 17 TRBJ2-1 TRBV5-1 NA
CASSLGGRSSYNEQFF 16 TRBJ2-1 TRBV5-4 many
CASSKDSGRREQYF 14 TRBJ2-7 TRBV13 many
CATRRAGGGEQYF 13 TRBJ2-7 TRBV10-3 many
CSVMTGNEKLFF 12 TRBJ1-4 TRBV29-1 few
CASSQGTNSYNEKLFF 16 TRBJ1-4 TRBV3-1 NA
CASSLGGPGETQYF 14 TRBJ2-5 TRBV7-2 few
CASSTGQIQETQYF 14 TRBJ2-5 TRBV5-1 few
CASSYSRQPSGANVLTF 17 TRBJ2-6 TRBV6-5 few
CSVALWLGSSYNEQFF 16 TRBJ2-1 TRBV29-1 NA
CASSESIRGGTKAFF 15 TRBJ1-1 TRBV10-2 once
CASSESSSYNEQFF 14 TRBJ2-1 TRBV10-2 NA
CASSEASSSYNEQFF 15 TRBJ2-1 TRBV11-2 many
CASSPLIDTQYF 12 TRBJ2-3 TRBV18 many
CASSPGAGQPQHF 13 TRBJ1-5 TRBV12-3/TRBV12-4 few
CASSLGPQGTDTQYF 15 TRBJ2-3 TRBV5-1 few
CASSEGITYEQYF 13 TRBJ2-7 TRBV7-8 NA
CASSQVWGPNPKEDTDTQYF 20 TRBJ2-3 TRBV4-2 NA
CASSLLGEYEQYF 13 TRBJ2-7 TRBV5-1 NA